The subject of this entry is one T cell receptor (beta chain). Its antigen is undetermined. The run depth of the assay was deep. The assay was immunoSEQ multiplex PCR, and TCRdb's table has in-frame clones only and misses some. The data show 2 million to 2.5 million clones, with more than 85% seen just once and roughly 1.7% held by the top ten. The sample belongs to a study of shared clonotypes between healthy human individuals. On the study more broadly: Per donor, three plates held CD4 naive cells, three held CD4 memory, two held CD8 naive and one held CD8 memory. Findings and limits, study-wide: Researchers sampled blood only, noting tissue repertoires likely differ.

Naive-designated CD8 cells lacked CD45RO, were positively enriched for CCR7, and omitted terminally differentiated effector memory CD45RA+ cells. V was pared by 1 base and J by 6 bases, with 9 bases between. The CDR3 is made up of 13 amino acids. The germline CDR1 and CDR2 sequences are LGHNA and YNFKEQ. This TCR was recovered from a man in his late teens or twenties in good health. Some clones in this sample may be carry-over from other donors' samples. The sample was naive CD8+ T cells from PBMCs. J is TRBJ1-1 and V is TRBV4-2; no firm D call. The CDR3 region has the DNA TGTGCCAGCAGCCAAGGGAACGCCGCTGAAGCTTTCTTT. Translated, it gives CASSQGNAAEAFF.